A single sample gave rise to the 26 T cell receptor beta chains below, sequenced in a study of T cells in Graves' hyperthyroidism and ophthalmopathy. RNA transcripts served as the template for amplifying TCR beta CDR3 regions. The TCR CDR3 was amplified in a first-round RT-PCR using the HTBI primer set. TCRdb used MiXCR to reprocess the multiplex PCR reads, holding one entry per CDR3 protein. The sample contains about 640,000 distinct CDR3 sequences, roughly 20% of which appear only once. Input material: blood. The receptor source for this set is a man younger than 45 with Graves' ophthalmopathy.

With regard to this clonotype: A clone one base away is much larger, so this may be a read error. V and J are TRBV2 and TRBJ2-7; the D gene could be TRBD1 or TRBD2 (5 bases each). Per the germline V gene, CDR1 is SNHLY and CDR2 is FYNNEI. The CDR3 loop spans 13 amino acids. CDR3 DNA: TGTACCAGCAGTGACGTGGGGGCCTACGAGCAGTACTTC. It is translated as CTSSDVGAYEQYF.

V usage is TRBV20-1 and J usage is TRBJ1-2; 7 bases fit TRBD1. The germline V gene encodes CDR1 DFQATT and CDR2 SNEGSKA (reference sequence). Trimming removed 5 bases from V and 3 bases from J; junction bases left unmatched: 6. This CDR3 region has 13 residues. As DNA, the CDR3 is TGCAGTGCTGTTGAGGGGGCTGACTATGGCTACACCTTC. Translated: CSAVEGADYGYTF.

This clonotype was seen more than once but under ten times. This sequence joins TRBV19 and TRBJ2-2; a weak D match, TRBD2 (5 bases). V gave up 4 bases and J gave up 3 bases, with 18 bases separating them. The CDR3 length is 17 residues. Germline assignment: CDR1 LNHDA and CDR2 SQIVND (reference sequence). The CDR3 sequence is CASSNTAPGLDTGELFF. The CDR3 DNA is TGTGCCAGTAGTAATACAGCGCCAGGACTGGACACCGGGGAGCTGTTTTTT.

This clonotype was observed once. The gene calls are TRBV3-1 and TRBJ2-3; D might be TRBD2 (6 bases). Germline V gene lookup returns CDR1 LGHDT and CDR2 YNNKEL (reference sequence). The ends were cut back, 1 base at V and 4 bases at J, with 15 bases in the middle. This CDR3 spans 16 amino acids. As DNA, the CDR3 is TGTGCCAGCAGCCAAGCTTCCGGTGCGGGGCCAGATACGCAGTATTTT. This sequence encodes CASSQASGAGPDTQYF.

The chain employs TRBV9 and TRBJ1-1; 9 bases map to TRBD1. With 4 bases clipped from V and 4 bases from J, the junction kept 11 bases outside the gene matches. CDR3 length: 16 residues. Germline loops: CDR1 SGDLS, CDR2 YYNGEE. CDR3 residues: CASSTSQGARGTEAFF. The CDR3 region has the DNA TGTGCCAGCAGCACTTCACAGGGGGCCAGGGGCACTGAAGCTTTCTTT.

The sample holds a few counts of this clonotype. The chain links TRBV7-2 to TRBJ1-6; D not resolved. V lost 6 bases and J 7 bases, leaving 16 bases between the germline ends. Germline V gene lookup returns CDR1 SGHTA and CDR2 FQGNSA. The CDR3 spans 15 residues. The CDR3 region has the DNA TGTGCCAGCAGTTTCCTCGCCGGATGGAATTCACCCCTCCACTTT. It yields the protein CASSFLAGWNSPLHF.

In its sample, this clonotype was seen a few times. The chain has TRBV4-1 and TRBJ2-7; 14 bases match TRBD2. Per the germline V gene, CDR1 is MGHRA and CDR2 is YSYEKL. With 1 base clipped from V and 6 bases from J, the junction kept 5 bases outside the gene matches. The length of the CDR3 is 16 residues. CDR3 sequence (DNA): TGCGCCAGCAGCCAAGGACTAGCGGGAGGGCCCCCCGAGCAGTACTTC. Amino acid sequence: CASSQGLAGGPPEQYF.

This clonotype was detected many times. The chain combines TRBV20-1 with TRBJ2-7; D might be TRBD2 (5 bases). Germline loops: CDR1 DFQATT, CDR2 SNEGSKA (reference sequence). The CDR3 spans 11 residues. V was cut by 6 bases and J by 5 bases, with 11 bases left in between. The CDR3 region is CSAPWGDEQYF. CDR3 sequence (DNA): TGCAGTGCACCATGGGGAGACGAGCAGTACTTC.

Comment on this clonotype: A much larger clone is a single base away; this may be a read error. V is TRBV14 and J is TRBJ2-1, with 8 bases identical to TRBD1. CDR1 and CDR2 from the germline V gene are SGHDN and FVKESK. Losses at the gene ends were 0 bases for V and 4 bases for J; bases not matched to a gene: 2. The CDR3 is 15 amino acids. Written as DNA, the CDR3 is TGTGCCAGCAGCCAAGACTGGACAGGGTACAATGAGCAGTTCTTC. Its protein product is CASSQDWTGYNEQFF.

In regard to this clonotype: Being one base from a much bigger clone, this may be a read error. The rearrangement joins TRBV20-1 to TRBJ1-1; D is undetermined. Germline V gene data show CDR1 as DFQATT and CDR2 as SNEGSKA (reference sequence). The CDR3 contains 15 residues. The CDR3 nucleotides are TGCCGTGCTAGAGGAGGAAACAGAGCGAACACTGAAGCTTTCTTT. Its protein is CRARGGNRANTEAFF.

V usage is TRBV30 and J usage is TRBJ2-5; D ambiguous. Germline lookup yields CDR1 GTSNPN and CDR2 SVGIG (reference sequence). V lost 1 base and J lost 5, with 5 bases in between. The length of the CDR3 is 11 residues. As DNA, the CDR3 is TGTGCCTGGAGTGCTCGGGAGACCCAGTACTTC. Translated: CAWSARETQYF. Variable domain in full (rest from reference TRBV30 and TRBJ2-5): SQTIHQWPATLVQPVGSPLSLECTVEGTSNPNLYWYRQAAGRGLQLLFYSVGIGQISSEVPQNLSASRPQDRQFILSSKKLLLSDSGFYLCAWSARETQYFGPGTRLLVL.

The DNA for the CDR3 is TGTGCCAGCAGTTTAGGGTTAGGGTGGACATCTGAACTCACCGGGGAGCTGTTTTTT. Its protein is CASSLGLGWTSELTGELFF. The rearrangement uses TRBV27 and TRBJ2-2; a possible D gene is TRBD1 (5 bases). Trimming removed 2 bases at V and 4 bases at J, with 23 bases between. The CDR3 is 19 residues long. CDR1 is MNHEY, CDR2 SMNVEV, per germline (reference sequence).

This clonotype was counted a few times. V gene TRBV5-1 combines with J gene TRBJ2-5, with TRBD2 identical over 8 bases. Germline CDR1 is SGHRS and CDR2 is YFSETQ. The CDR3 covers 16 residues. V was clipped by 4 bases and J by 4 bases; unmatched bases: 12. The CDR3 nucleotides read TGCGCCAGCAGCCGAGCGGGAGTTGCGGAGGGAGAGACCCAGTACTTC. Translation gives CASSRAGVAEGETQYF.

This clonotype came up many times. This sequence joins TRBV11-2 and TRBJ2-3, with 9 nucleotides matching TRBD2. Germline assignment: CDR1 SGHAT and CDR2 FQNNGV. This CDR3 is built from 18 residues. J gave up 2 bases and V 1 base, and 10 bases lay outside the gene matches. CDR3 loop: CASSLVPSGVILTDTQYF. The CDR3 nucleotides are TGTGCCAGCAGCTTAGTTCCTAGCGGGGTCATCCTCACAGATACGCAGTATTTT.

In its sample, this clonotype was seen many times. CDR3 DNA: TGTGCCAGCTCACCACCGACGGGAGTAGAGACCCAGTACTTC. Its protein is CASSPPTGVETQYF. The chain links TRBV18 to TRBJ2-5; a weak D match, TRBD2 (6 bases). Trimming removed 0 bases at V and 4 bases at J, with 9 bases between. The CDR3 has 14 residues. CDR1 is KGHSH, CDR2 LQKENI, per germline. The variable domain in full, completed from reference TRBV18 and TRBJ2-5, reads NAGVMQNPRHLVRRRGQEARLRCSPMKGHSHVYWYRQLPEEGLKFMVYLQKENIIDESGMPKERFSAEFPKEGPSILRIQQVVRGDSAAYFCASSPPTGVETQYFGPGTRLLVL.

This clonotype was detected a few times. The chain joins TRBV10-3 to TRBJ1-6; no clear D. The length of the CDR3 is 15 residues. The germline V gene has CDR1 ENHRY and CDR2 SYGVKD. V lost 10 bases and J 7 bases, leaving 20 bases between the germline ends. DNA for the CDR3: TGTGCCACCACTCCGGGCACAGAAGGGAATTCACCCCTCCACTTT. Protein product: CATTPGTEGNSPLHF.

This CDR3 is CASSFPGTSTDTQYF. Here the CDR3 DNA reads TGTGCCAGCAGCTTTCCGGGAACTAGCACAGATACGCAGTATTTT. The V and J genes are TRBV7-2 and TRBJ2-3; tentative D call: TRBD2 (5 bases). The CDR3 is 15 residues long. CDR1 and CDR2 from the germline V gene are SGHTA and FQGNSA. Trimming took off 3 bases at V and 0 bases at J, with 10 bases between the two ends.

Ten or more counts support this clonotype. The chain has TRBV20-1 and TRBJ2-1; 15 bases are shared with TRBD2. The CDR3 is 16 residues long. V shed 5 bases and J 6 bases; nucleotides not matched to a gene: 8. Germline V gene data show CDR1 as DFQATT and CDR2 as SNEGSKA (reference sequence). The CDR3 protein is CSAVVMGLAGGNEQFF. Here the CDR3 DNA reads TGCAGTGCTGTAGTAATGGGACTAGCGGGAGGCAATGAGCAGTTCTTC.

V is TRBV29-1 and J is TRBJ2-7; 7 nucleotides agree with TRBD1. V lost 7 bases to trimming and J lost 0 bases; unmatched junction nucleotides: 6. The germline V gene encodes CDR1 SQVTM and CDR2 ANQGSEA. This CDR3 spans 13 amino acids. The CDR3 DNA is TGCAGCGCCGGGACAGTAAGCTCCTACGAGCAGTACTTC. It translates to CSAGTVSSYEQYF.

This sequence joins TRBV4-3 and TRBJ2-1; D ambiguous. Germline V CDR1 and CDR2: LGHNA, YSLEER. With 1 base removed from V and 6 bases from J, the gap between germline ends came to 10 bases. The CDR3 has 14 amino acids. CDR3 DNA: TGCGCCAGCAGCCAAGTAGCTTTCGGCAATGAGCAGTTCTTC. Translation: CASSQVAFGNEQFF.

This clonotype has at least ten counts. The rearrangement links TRBV3-1 to TRBJ1-1; possible D gene TRBD1, 6 bases. CDR1 and CDR2 from the germline V gene are LGHDT and YNNKEL (reference sequence). The CDR3 consists of 12 residues. The ends were cut back, 5 bases at V and 3 bases at J, with 7 bases in the middle. The CDR3 loop is CASSDRYTEAFF. CDR3 DNA: TGTGCCAGCAGCGACAGGTACACTGAAGCTTTCTTT.

This clonotype was seen a handful of times. This chain joins TRBV19 and TRBJ1-5; 8 bases map to TRBD1. The V segment lost 4 bases and the J segment 4 bases; nucleotides outside the gene matches: 9. Germline values: CDR1 LNHDA, CDR2 SQIVND (reference sequence). CDR3 length: 16 amino acids. The CDR3 DNA reads as TGTGCCAGTAGTACTCAAGGGACAGGTGGAAATCAGCCCCAGCATTTT. Translation gives CASSTQGTGGNQPQHF.

The CDR3 DNA is TGCGCCAGCAGCCGCTCCGGGACCTCATACAATGAGCAGTTCTTC. This translates into CASSRSGTSYNEQFF. The chain is built from TRBV4-3 and TRBJ2-1; D assignment may be TRBD1 or TRBD2 (5 bases each). The ends were cut back, 4 bases at V and 4 bases at J, with 14 bases in the middle. The length of the CDR3 is 15 residues. Germline CDR1 is LGHNA and CDR2 is YSLEER.

This clonotype was counted between two and nine times. This sequence joins TRBV10-2 and TRBJ1-4; D remains ambiguous. V lost 3 bases to trimming and J lost 7 bases, with 12 bases between them. In germline, CDR1 is WSHSY, CDR2 SAAADI. The CDR3 consists of 14 residues. CDR3: CASSDGGPGEKLFF. In DNA form, the CDR3 reads TGCGCCAGCAGTGACGGAGGCCCCGGTGAAAAACTGTTTTTT.

V usage is TRBV9 and J usage is TRBJ2-1; D unclear. V lost 0 bases to trimming and J lost 10 bases, with 14 bases between them. Per germline, CDR1 SGDLS and CDR2 YYNGEE. This CDR3 region has 14 residues. The CDR3 reads CASSVGRSVGEQFF. The CDR3 DNA follows: TGTGCCAGCAGCGTAGGCCGGTCGGTCGGGGAGCAGTTCTTC. The variable domain in full, with the rest retrieved from reference TRBV9 and TRBJ2-1, is DSGVTQTPKHLITATGQRVTLRCSPRSGDLSVYWYQQSLDQGLQFLIQYYNGEERAKGNILERFSAQQFPDLHSELNLSSLELGDSALYFCASSVGRSVGEQFFGPGTRLTVL.

The V gene is TRBV19, the J gene TRBJ1-1; D remains ambiguous. This CDR3 is built from 14 residues. V was cut by 5 bases and J by 11 bases, with 21 bases left in between. Germline V gene lookup returns CDR1 LNHDA and CDR2 SQIVND (reference sequence). The DNA of the CDR3 is TGTGCCAGTAGTCGAACGACATCGGAGGCGGGGGCTTTCTTT. Amino acid sequence: CASSRTTSEAGAFF.